These 17 T cell receptor beta chains share one sample of origin, sequenced in a study of blood T cells in healthy people across ages. The use of a sample-barcoded 5' primer and a J-beta primer mix characterized a second PCR of about 7 to 12 cycles. TCRdb itself ran the 5' RACE reads through MiXCR, one entry per CDR3 protein. The sample lists about 1.5 million distinct CDR3 sequences, approximately 40% seen once, with under 8% in the top ten. The specimen was blood. The receptors stem from a woman between 18 and 29 years old in good health.

As to this clonotype: At one of its ends the junction is not consistent with the germline gene, which may arise from a read error. This sequence joins TRBV7-6 and TRBJ2-5; TRBD2 might be the D (6 bases). Germline V lookup: CDR1 SGHVS, CDR2 FNYEAQ. CDR3 length: 15 residues. As DNA, the CDR3 is TGTGTCAGCAGCTTAGCGGAGGGACGCCAAGAGACCCAGTACTTC. Translating gives CVSSLAEGRQETQYF.

The chain links TRBV30 to TRBJ2-7; weak D call: TRBD2 (6 bases). Germline V CDR1 and CDR2: GTSNPN, SVGIG (reference sequence). This CDR3 is 12 amino acids long. Trimming shortened V by 3 bases and J by 4 bases, and 10 bases separated the two germline ends. The CDR3 region has the DNA TGTGCCTGGAGCGCTCGGGGGTACGAGCAGTACTTC. This gives the protein CAWSARGYEQYF.

This clonotype appeared many times. The chain links TRBV5-1 to TRBJ2-3; 7 nucleotides line up with TRBD1. The V gene's germline CDR1 is SGHRS and CDR2 YFSETQ. The CDR3 length is 15 residues. V was pared by 4 bases and J by 12 bases, with 17 bases of the junction left unmatched. The CDR3 DNA follows: TGCGCCAGCAGCATCGACAACCTCGGACAGGCCGCACAGTATTTT. Amino acid sequence: CASSIDNLGQAAQYF.

As to this clonotype: Sequence at one end of the junction differs from germline and may be a read error. This chain joins TRBV12-3 or TRBV12-4 and TRBJ1-2, with D possibly matching TRBD1 (5 bases). The CDR3 length is 12 residues. The CDR3 sequence is CASSSTGYDYTF. The CDR3 bases are TGTGCCAGCAGTAGCACAGGCTATGACTACACCTTC.

This clonotype was seen a few times. The V gene is TRBV3-1, the J gene TRBJ2-4, with 11 nucleotides matching TRBD2. The J call may be faulty, since TRBJ2-5 better matches the DNA end. Germline-derived CDR1 and CDR2 are LGHDT and YNNKEL (reference sequence). The CDR3 is 17 residues long. CDR3 sequence (DNA): TGTGCCAGCAGCCCTGGACTAGCGGGCAAAAGCTCGGAGACCCAGTACTTC. Amino acid sequence: CASSPGLAGKSSETQYF.

The chain links TRBV10-3 to TRBJ2-5; the match to TRBD2 covers 11 bases. CDR1 is ENHRY, CDR2 SYGVKD, per germline. The CDR3 runs to 16 residues. V trimming: 6 bases; J trimming: 4 bases; junction bases outside the gene matches: 10. CDR3: CAISAPVAGGPETQYF. The CDR3 coding sequence is TGTGCCATCAGCGCCCCGGTAGCGGGGGGGCCAGAGACCCAGTACTTC.

This clonotype was counted between two and nine times. The V gene is TRBV12-5, the J gene TRBJ2-7; a weak D match, TRBD1 (6 bases). The CDR3 is 11 residues long. V lost 6 bases and J 11 bases, leaving 14 bases between the germline ends. CDR1 is LGHNT and CDR2 is FRNRAP in the germline V gene. The CDR3 sequence is CASGRNRAEYF. The CDR3 DNA follows: TGTGCTAGTGGCCGTAACAGGGCGGAGTACTTC.

This clonotype turned up a few times. The J gene is TRBJ1-5, the V gene TRBV20-1, with D perhaps TRBD1 (6 bases). This CDR3 spans 13 amino acids. CDR1 and CDR2 (germline): DFQATT, SNEGSKA (reference sequence). V gave up 1 base and J gave up 7 bases, with 11 bases separating them. The CDR3 bases are TGCAGTGCTAGAGGGGGGGCCTGGCAGCCCCAGCATTTT. Its translation: CSARGGAWQPQHF.

J is TRBJ1-1 and V is TRBV9, with D hard to call. The CDR3 contains 14 residues. V was trimmed by 0 bases and J by 10 bases, leaving 16 bases between them. Germline lookup yields CDR1 SGDLS and CDR2 YYNGEE. The CDR3 DNA reads TGTGCCAGCAGCGTAGAGGCTGGAGGTCGTGGAGCTTTCTTT. This translates into CASSVEAGGRGAFF.

This clonotype was detected a few times. This sequence joins TRBV7-8 and TRBJ2-1, with 9 positions matching TRBD1. Germline V gives CDR1 SGHVS, CDR2 FQNEAQ. This CDR3 has 15 amino acids. With V trimmed by 5 bases and J by 9 bases, 11 bases remained unmatched. The CDR3 sequence is CASSEARTGDREQFF. CDR3 DNA sequence: TGTGCCAGCAGCGAAGCCCGGACAGGGGACCGTGAGCAGTTCTTC.

This chain joins TRBV27 and TRBJ2-7, with TRBD2 matching 8 bases. This CDR3 comprises 14 residues. The germline V gene has CDR1 MNHEY and CDR2 SMNVEV (reference sequence). The J segment lost 10 bases and the V segment lost 4 bases, leaving 12 bases of the junction unmatched. For the CDR3, the DNA is TGTGCCAGCAGTTCACCGGGACTAGGGACCGCCCAGTACTTC. The encoded protein is CASSSPGLGTAQYF.

The V and J genes are TRBV27 and TRBJ2-1, with D perhaps TRBD1 (5 bases). The DNA end favors TRBJ2-7, so the J call may be wrong. CDR3 length: 13 amino acids. Germline values: CDR1 MNHEY, CDR2 SMNVEV (reference sequence). The CDR3 spells CASRDTVYNEQYF. The CDR3 DNA reads TGTGCCAGCAGGGACACAGTCTACAATGAGCAGTACTTC.

There are a few counts of this clonotype. The gene calls are TRBV5-6 and TRBJ2-1, with TRBD1 matching over 8 bases. Germline V lookup: CDR1 SGHDT, CDR2 YYEEEE. After removal of 1 base from V and 6 bases from J, the junction contained 6 bases not matched to a gene. This CDR3 has 15 residues. CDR3 nucleotide sequence: TGTGCCAGCAGCTTGTTACAGGGGGATAGCAATGAGCAGTTCTTC. This translates into CASSLLQGDSNEQFF.

This clonotype came up a few times. V and J are TRBV2 and TRBJ2-5, with 7 positions matching TRBD1. Germline assignment: CDR1 SNHLY and CDR2 FYNNEI. This CDR3 region has 13 residues. Trimming removed 8 bases from V and 3 bases from J; junction bases left unmatched: 6. CDR3 coding DNA: TGTGCCAGCCTCGGACAGGCTAAAGAGACCCAGTACTTC. It encodes CASLGQAKETQYF.

This clonotype was counted a single time. This sequence joins TRBV9 and TRBJ2-4; D perhaps matches TRBD2 (6 bases). The DNA end lines up better with TRBJ2-5; the J call may be wrong. The CDR3 consists of 15 residues. Germline V CDR1 and CDR2: SGDLS, YYNGEE. DNA of the CDR3: TGTGCCAGCAGTCAGAACGCGGGGTACCAAGAGACCCAGTACTTC. As protein: CASSQNAGYQETQYF.

This sequence joins TRBV20-1 and TRBJ2-3, with 9 bases aligning to TRBD2. The CDR3 extends over 15 amino acids. The V and J ends lost 3 bases and 7 bases, in that order; junction bases with no gene match: 11. Germline V gene lookup returns CDR1 DFQATT and CDR2 SNEGSKA (reference sequence). The CDR3 here is CSARGGGTSSNTQYF. As DNA, the CDR3 is TGCAGTGCTAGGGGAGGTGGGACTAGCTCGAATACGCAGTATTTT.

This chain uses TRBV28 with TRBJ2-7; 10 bases are shared with TRBD1. The CDR3 runs 12 residues. In germline, CDR1 is MDHEN, CDR2 SYDVKM. Germline trimming cut 6 bases from V and 9 bases from J; bases unmatched to any gene: 5. The CDR3 region is CASSLDRGRQYF. Here the CDR3 DNA reads TGTGCCAGCAGCTTAGACAGGGGGCGGCAGTACTTC.